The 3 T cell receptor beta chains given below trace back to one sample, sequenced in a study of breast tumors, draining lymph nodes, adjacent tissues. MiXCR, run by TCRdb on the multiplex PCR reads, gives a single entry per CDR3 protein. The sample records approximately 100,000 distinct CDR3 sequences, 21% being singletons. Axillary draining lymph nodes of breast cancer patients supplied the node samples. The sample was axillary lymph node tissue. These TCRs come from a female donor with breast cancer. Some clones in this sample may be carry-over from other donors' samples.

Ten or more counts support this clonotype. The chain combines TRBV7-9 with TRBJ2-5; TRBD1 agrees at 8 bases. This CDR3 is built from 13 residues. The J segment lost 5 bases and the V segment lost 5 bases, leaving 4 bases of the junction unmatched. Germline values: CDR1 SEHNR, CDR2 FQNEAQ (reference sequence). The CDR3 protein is CASSGQGVETQYF. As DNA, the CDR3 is TGTGCCAGCAGCGGACAGGGTGTGGAGACCCAGTACTTC.

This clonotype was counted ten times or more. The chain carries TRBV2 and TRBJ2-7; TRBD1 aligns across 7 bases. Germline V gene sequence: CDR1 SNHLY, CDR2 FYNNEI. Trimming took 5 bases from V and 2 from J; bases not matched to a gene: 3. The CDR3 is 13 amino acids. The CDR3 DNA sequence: TGTGCCAGCAGTTACAGGGGTACCTACGAGCAGTACTTC. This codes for CASSYRGTYEQYF.

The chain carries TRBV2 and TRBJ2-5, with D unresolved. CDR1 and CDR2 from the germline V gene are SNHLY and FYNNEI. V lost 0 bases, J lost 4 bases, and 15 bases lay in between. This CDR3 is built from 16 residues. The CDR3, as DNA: TGTGCCAGCAGTGAAGCTTCACCCCCCCCCGGAGAGACCCAGTACTTC. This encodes CASSEASPPPGETQYF.